This is a list of T cell receptor beta chains from one sample in a study of T cells in Graves' hyperthyroidism and ophthalmopathy. In TCRdb, the multiplex PCR reads were re-called with MiXCR into one record per CDR3 protein. The table includes about 350,000 distinct CDR3 sequences, approximately 13% detected once. The specimen was blood. These receptors came from a woman aged 25 to 39 with Graves' hyperthyroidism. Both conserved end residues are part of each CDR3. The D gene is left open where the match is weak. Some rows have no size entry. The others give once, few or many, or a class for an expanded clone.

d_gene: TRBD1
v_gene: TRBV2
j_gene: TRBJ2-4
abundance: many
CDR3nt: TGTGCCAGCCTGGCCCGGACAGGGGAGGATGACAAAAACATTCAGTACTTC
CDR3aa: CASLARTGEDDKNIQYF

d_gene: NA
v_gene: TRBV20-1
j_gene: TRBJ2-3
abundance: many
CDR3nt: TGCAGTGCTAGAGATCGGCGGCTAGCGAGAGCAGATACGCAGTATTTT
CDR3aa: CSARDRRLARADTQYF

d_gene: NA
v_gene: TRBV29-1
j_gene: TRBJ2-2
abundance: many
CDR3nt: TGCAGCGTTGACGCGGACTGGACCGGGGAGCTGTTTTTT
CDR3aa: CSVDADWTGELFF

d_gene: NA
v_gene: TRBV27
j_gene: TRBJ1-1
abundance: many
CDR3nt: TGTGCCAGCAGGGTACTTACAGGGTCCACTGAAGCTTTCTTT
CDR3aa: CASRVLTGSTEAFF

d_gene: NA
v_gene: TRBV7-2
j_gene: TRBJ2-7
abundance: once
CDR3nt: TGTGCCAGCAGCTGTCGCAGGCCGGACGAGCAGTACTTC
CDR3aa: CASSCRRPDEQYF

d_gene: NA
v_gene: TRBV11-3
j_gene: TRBJ2-3
abundance: many
CDR3nt: TGTGCCAGCAGTCGGACTCCCGCAAGGCAGTATTTT
CDR3aa: CASSRTPARQYF

d_gene: TRBD1
v_gene: TRBV5-6
j_gene: TRBJ2-7
abundance: few
CDR3nt: TGTGCCAGCAGCCCAGAGGGGACAGGTACTCGCGAGCAGTACTTC
CDR3aa: CASSPEGTGTREQYF

d_gene: NA
v_gene: TRBV4-2
j_gene: TRBJ1-1
abundance: NA
CDR3nt: TGTGCCAGCAGCCAAGCCTCCAGGGTTCGGACTGAAGCTTTCTTT
CDR3aa: CASSQASRVRTEAFF

d_gene: NA
v_gene: TRBV5-1
j_gene: TRBJ2-1
abundance: few
CDR3nt: TGCGCCAGCAGCTTGGGGGACCCCATAAATGAGCAGTTCTTC
CDR3aa: CASSLGDPINEQFF

d_gene: NA
v_gene: TRBV25-1
j_gene: TRBJ2-7
abundance: NA
CDR3nt: TGTGCCAGCGGGCGGGCTAACTCCTACGAGCAGTACTTC
CDR3aa: CASGRANSYEQYF

d_gene: NA
v_gene: TRBV10-3
j_gene: TRBJ1-5
abundance: many
CDR3nt: TGTGCCATCAGTGAGTCGATGTTTGGGGTCCAGCCCCAGCATTTT
CDR3aa: CAISESMFGVQPQHF

d_gene: TRBD2
v_gene: TRBV7-3
j_gene: TRBJ2-3
abundance: few
CDR3nt: TGTGCCAGCAGCCTCCAACCGGGACTAGTTCCCTCCTCAGATACGCAGTATTTT
CDR3aa: CASSLQPGLVPSSDTQYF

d_gene: NA
v_gene: TRBV20-1
j_gene: TRBJ1-6
abundance: many
CDR3nt: TGCAGTGCGCACACAGGGAGGAAAGGACCCCTCCACTTT
CDR3aa: CSAHTGRKGPLHF

d_gene: TRBD1
v_gene: TRBV7-2
j_gene: TRBJ2-1
abundance: many
CDR3nt: TGTGCCAGCAGGAAGAACGGACAGGTAAACAATGAGCAGTTCTTC
CDR3aa: CASRKNGQVNNEQFF

d_gene: NA
v_gene: TRBV28
j_gene: TRBJ1-1
abundance: NA
CDR3nt: TGTGCCAGCAGTACCAGGCCTTCGAACACTGAAGCTTTCTTT
CDR3aa: CASSTRPSNTEAFF

d_gene: TRBD1
v_gene: TRBV10-3
j_gene: TRBJ2-1
abundance: few
CDR3nt: TGTGCCATCAGTGCCTTACAGGGGGACTCCTACAATGAGCAGTTCTTC
CDR3aa: CAISALQGDSYNEQFF

d_gene: NA
v_gene: TRBV28
j_gene: TRBJ1-3
abundance: few
CDR3nt: TGTGCCAGCAGTTTAAACACGGCCATCTCTGGAAACACCATATATTTT
CDR3aa: CASSLNTAISGNTIYF

d_gene: TRBD2
v_gene: TRBV20-1
j_gene: TRBJ2-7
abundance: few
CDR3nt: TGCAGTGCTTCCGTGACTAGCGGGTTTGACGAGCAGTACTTC
CDR3aa: CSASVTSGFDEQYF

d_gene: TRBD1
v_gene: TRBV10-2
j_gene: TRBJ1-2
abundance: few
CDR3nt: TGCGCCAGCAGTGCGGACAGGGAGACTGGCTACACCTTC
CDR3aa: CASSADRETGYTF

d_gene: TRBD2
v_gene: TRBV6-1
j_gene: TRBJ2-3
abundance: many
CDR3nt: TGTGCCAGCAGTGCGGGACTAGGGGAGGCAGATACGCAGTATTTT
CDR3aa: CASSAGLGEADTQYF